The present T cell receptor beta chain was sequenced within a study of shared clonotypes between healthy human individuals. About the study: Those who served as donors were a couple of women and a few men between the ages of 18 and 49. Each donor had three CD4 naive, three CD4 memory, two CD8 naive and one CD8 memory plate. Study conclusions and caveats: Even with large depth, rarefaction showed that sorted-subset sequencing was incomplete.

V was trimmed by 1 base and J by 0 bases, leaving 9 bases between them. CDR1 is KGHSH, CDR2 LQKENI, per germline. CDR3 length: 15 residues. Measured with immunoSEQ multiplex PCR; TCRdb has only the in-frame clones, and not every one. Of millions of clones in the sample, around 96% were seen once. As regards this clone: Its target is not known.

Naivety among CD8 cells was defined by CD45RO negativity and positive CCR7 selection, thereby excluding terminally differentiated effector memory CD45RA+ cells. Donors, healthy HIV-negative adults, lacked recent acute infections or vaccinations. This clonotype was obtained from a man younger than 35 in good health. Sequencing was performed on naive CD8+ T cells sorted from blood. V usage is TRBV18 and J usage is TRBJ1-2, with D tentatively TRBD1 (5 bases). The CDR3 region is CASSPLGGTNYGYTF. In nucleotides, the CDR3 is TGTGCCAGCTCACCACTTGGGGGGACTAACTATGGCTACACCTTC.